The 8 T cell receptor beta chains below come from one sample, sequenced in a study of shared clonotypes between healthy human individuals. Clones were sequenced by immunoSEQ multiplex PCR, and TCRdb holds only the in-frame ones, with some missing. The sample contains a few million clones, roughly 92% of which appear only once. Sequenced sample: naive CD4+ T cells sorted from blood. Sample subset: CD45RA+ positively selected. These TCRs come from a man aged 18 to 30 in good health.

The chain employs TRBV5-1 and TRBJ1-4; D is uncertain. Trimming removed 0 bases at V and 8 bases at J, with 14 bases between. The CDR3 totals 15 residues. CDR1 and CDR2 from the germline V gene are SGHRS and YFSETQ. The CDR3 spells CASSLEGGKVEKLFF. CDR3 bases: TGCGCCAGCAGCTTGGAGGGAGGTAAAGTGGAAAAACTGTTTTTT. Looking up the rest from reference TRBV5-1 and TRBJ1-4 gives the full variable domain: KAGVTQTPRYLIKTRGQQVTLSCSPISGHRSVSWYQQTPGQGLQFLFEYFSETQRNKGNFPGRFSGRQFSNSRSEMNVSTLELGDSALYLCASSLEGGKVEKLFFGSGTQLSVL.

As for this clone: The identical CDR3 is also encoded by other nucleotide sequences in the sample. The chain employs TRBV5-1 and TRBJ2-7; D is perhaps TRBD1 (5 bases). Germline V gene lookup returns CDR1 SGHRS and CDR2 YFSETQ. The CDR3 totals 15 residues. V was clipped by 0 bases and J by 2 bases, with 12 bases between them. The CDR3 DNA reads as TGCGCCAGCAGCTTGGGGCAGGGAAGACCCTACGAGCAGTACTTC. This gives the protein CASSLGQGRPYEQYF.

The rearrangement joins TRBV25-1 to TRBJ2-2; no clear D. The CDR3 is 14 residues long. The V gene lost 3 bases and the J gene lost 1 base, with 6 bases spanning the gap. From germline, CDR1 is MGHDK and CDR2 SYGVNS. For the CDR3, the DNA is TGTGCCAGCAGTGAGCCGGGGAACACCGGGGAGCTGTTTTTT. Protein: CASSEPGNTGELFF.

The J gene is TRBJ2-6, the V gene TRBV12-5, with D possibly being TRBD1 (6 bases). The CDR3 consists of 18 residues. V was shortened by 0 bases and J by 0 bases, with 12 bases between the two germline ends. CDR1 is LGHNT and CDR2 is FRNRAP in the germline V gene. Here the CDR3 reads CASGLVRQGTSGANVLTF. DNA for the CDR3: TGTGCTAGTGGTTTGGTTAGGCAGGGGACCTCTGGGGCCAACGTCCTGACTTTC.

This clone was observed once. V gene TRBV7-9 combines with J gene TRBJ1-4; 9 positions match TRBD1. CDR3 length equals 16 residues. Trimming took 5 bases from V and 3 from J; bases not matched to a gene: 7. CDR1 and CDR2 from the germline V gene are SEHNR and FQNEAQ (reference sequence). This chain's CDR3 is CASSRGQGSPNEKLFF. CDR3 bases: TGTGCCAGCAGCCGGGGACAGGGTAGCCCTAATGAAAAACTGTTTTTT.

The rearrangement links TRBV13 to TRBJ1-2; 8 bases agree with TRBD1. This CDR3 has 14 amino acids. Germline trimming cut 4 bases from V and 8 bases from J; bases unmatched to any gene: 9. The germline gives CDR1 PRHDT, CDR2 FYEKMQ (reference sequence). CDR3 sequence reads: CASSSDRGRGGYTF. The CDR3, as DNA: TGTGCCAGCAGCTCTGACAGGGGTCGAGGGGGCTACACCTTC.

The J gene is TRBJ1-4, the V gene TRBV2; D may be TRBD1 (6 bases). The V gene lost 5 bases and the J gene lost 3 bases, with 13 bases spanning the gap. The CDR3 runs 15 residues. The germline V gene has CDR1 SNHLY and CDR2 FYNNEI. The CDR3 sequence: CASSPQGLANEKLFF. CDR3 DNA: TGTGCCAGCAGTCCTCAGGGGTTGGCTAATGAAAAACTGTTTTTT.

The chain is built from TRBV4-1 and TRBJ2-3; the match to TRBD2 covers 10 bases. With V trimmed by 0 bases and J by 3 bases, 6 bases remained unmatched. This CDR3 spans 17 amino acids. In germline, CDR1 is MGHRA, CDR2 YSYEKL. The CDR3 DNA reads as TGCGCCAGCAGCCAAGAAAGAGAAGCGGGGGGGACAGATACGCAGTATTTT. Its translation: CASSQEREAGGTDTQYF.